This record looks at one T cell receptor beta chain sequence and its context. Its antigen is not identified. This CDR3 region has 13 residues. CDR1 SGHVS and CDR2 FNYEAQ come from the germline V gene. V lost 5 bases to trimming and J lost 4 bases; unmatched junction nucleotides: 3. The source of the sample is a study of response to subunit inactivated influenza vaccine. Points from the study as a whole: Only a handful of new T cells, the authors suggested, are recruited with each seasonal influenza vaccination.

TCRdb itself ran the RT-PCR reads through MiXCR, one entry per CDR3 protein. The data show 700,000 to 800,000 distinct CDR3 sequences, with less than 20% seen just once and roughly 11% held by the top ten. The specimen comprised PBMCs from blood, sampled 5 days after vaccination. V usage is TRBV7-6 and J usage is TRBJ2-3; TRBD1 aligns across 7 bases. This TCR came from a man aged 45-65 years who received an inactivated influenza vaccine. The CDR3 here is CASSKDRADTQYF. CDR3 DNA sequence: TGTGCCAGCAGCAAAGACAGGGCAGATACGCAGTATTTT.